This record covers a single TCR beta chain. Its antigen is not known. This entry belongs to a study of shared clonotypes between healthy human individuals. CD45RA-negative memory and CD45RA+ naive subsets were split from the CD4+ cells. Findings of the study overall: Blood was the sole source, and tissue repertoires probably differ. The study found lower generation probabilities in non-shared clonotypes than in those shared by all four donors.

Only in-frame clones appear in the TCRdb table, and some are missing; sequencing was by immunoSEQ multiplex PCR. The data contain about a million clones, around 74% of them seen just once; the ten biggest clones take up approximately 1.3%. This CDR3 has 11 residues. Per the germline V gene, CDR1 is SGHRS and CDR2 is YFSETQ. Trimming took off 0 bases at V and 11 bases at J, with 6 bases between the two ends. This chain joins TRBV5-1 and TRBJ2-1, with D hard to call. Sequencing was performed on memory CD4+ T cells sorted from blood. As to subset: CD45RA-negative fraction. The sequence was collected from a man between 18 and 35 years old in good health. The chain's CDR3 is CASSLGLQQFF. Written as DNA, the CDR3 is TGCGCCAGCAGCTTGGGTCTCCAGCAGTTCTTC.